This T cell receptor beta chain is drawn from a study of T cell repertoires in cytomegalovirus infection. Study-level results: HLA-C-restricted CMV clonotypes gave the most frequent clonotype in two of eight donors.

TCRdb re-called the reads through MiXCR, storing one row per CDR3 protein. The table has 550,000 to 850,000 distinct CDR3 sequences, around 30% seen once. From germline, CDR1 is MNHNY and CDR2 SVGAGI (reference sequence). Trimming took off 6 bases at V and 0 bases at J, with 12 bases between the two ends. The CDR3 extends over 15 amino acids. As to this clonotype: Its target is unknown.

This sequence was found in a human donor in good health (CMV status not recorded). Some clones in this sample may be carry-over from other donors' samples. The material was cultured PBMCs, obtained from culture after CMV antigen stimulation. The V call is TRBV6-6, the J call TRBJ1-3; D unresolved. The CDR3 DNA follows: TGTGCCAGCAGGGTCGGGCCGAGCTCTGGAAACACCATATATTTT. Residues: CASRVGPSSGNTIYF.